This T cell receptor beta chain came from a study of cytomegalovirus exposure and HLA in healthy donors. This CDR3 is built from 13 residues. The V end was cut by 3 bases, the J end by 6 bases, with 11 bases between. Germline assignment: CDR1 KGHSH and CDR2 LQKENI. Produced via immunoSEQ multiplex PCR; TCRdb's table is partial and in-frame only. The table shows some 130,000 clones, with roughly 87% occurring only once. In regard to this clone: Antigen: not known.

Study results and caveats: The authors enumerated roughly 180 TCR beta chains as linked to cytomegalovirus.

The donors were part of the validation cohort, which consisted of about 130 subjects and was separate from the first cohort of about 650 subjects. The source is a young woman in good health and CMV-seronegative. This chain joins TRBV18 and TRBJ1-1; no reliable D call. Input material: PBMCs. The CDR3: CASSPGSSAEAFF. DNA of the CDR3: TGTGCCAGCTCACCCGGGTCCAGCGCTGAAGCTTTCTTT.